This TCR beta chain was documented in a study of blood T cell repertoires in COVID-19. Study-wide background: Samples came from the United States, Italy and Spain, spanning acute and convalescent COVID-19. PBMCs, B-cell-depleted T cells, or T cells provided the cDNA or gDNA that made up the material.

As originally analysed: It was from reference gene primer amplification that nucleated cell counts were estimated. Generated by immunoSEQ multiplex PCR, the TCRdb table keeps only in-frame clones and is missing some. V and J calls and clone size are copied from that table; D and trimming were computed from the DNA. The table records 300,000 to 400,000 clones, roughly 89% of them present only once. CDR3 length: 14 residues. The V gene end was trimmed by 6 bases and the J gene end by 7 bases; junction bases not matched to a gene: 9. Germline V CDR1 and CDR2: MNHEY, SMNVEV (reference sequence). The rearrangement joins TRBV27 to TRBJ1-5; 7 bases line up with TRBD1. The sequencing sample was made of peripheral blood. This sequence originates from a young woman who had recovered from COVID-19. The CDR3 here is CASSKGTGDQPQHF. The CDR3 nucleotides are TGTGCCAGCAGCAAGGGAACAGGGGACCAGCCCCAGCATTTT.